This T cell receptor (beta chain) originates from a study of blood T cell repertoires in COVID-19. For the study at large: Samples representing acute and convalescent COVID-19 were sourced from the United States, Italy and Spain.

The table came from immunoSEQ multiplex PCR; TCRdb's copy has only in-frame clones and leaves some out. The table shows around 91,000 clones, with approximately 85% occurring only once. The V end lost 1 base, the J end lost 7 bases, and 14 bases lay between the germline ends. Germline CDR1 and CDR2: GTSNPN and SVGIG (reference sequence). This CDR3 has 15 residues. The chain carries TRBV30 and TRBJ1-6, with no clear D. The TCR comes from a human donor in a cohort sampled during active COVID-19. The sample was peripheral blood. The CDR3 DNA reads as TGTGCCTGGAGTGCGGCAGTAGGAGGGAATTCACCCCTCCACTTT. As protein: CAWSAAVGGNSPLHF.